This entry concerns a single T cell receptor beta chain. Cohort placement rested on clinical history that participants reported themselves. Data came from immunoSEQ multiplex PCR; TCRdb stores just in-frame clones and leaves some out. The sample includes around 360,000 clones, around 87% of them seen just once. This sample is drawn from a study of blood T cell repertoires in COVID-19. Overall study: Nucleic acid was either cDNA or gDNA, and it came from T cells, B-cell-depleted T cells, or PBMCs.

Germline V gives CDR1 SEHNR, CDR2 FQNEAQ (reference sequence). V lost 5 bases and J lost 9; bases outside the gene matches: 9. The CDR3 loop spans 14 amino acids. This receptor was obtained from a man aged 35 to 55 in a cohort exposed to, infected with or recovered from COVID-19 (not recorded which). V usage is TRBV7-9 and J usage is TRBJ1-2; 10 nucleotides agree with TRBD1. The sample consisted of PBMCs or T cells enriched from blood (not recorded which). The CDR3 region is CASSEGQGVRSYTF. CDR3 nucleotide sequence: TGTGCCAGCAGCGAAGGACAGGGGGTAAGAAGCTACACCTTC. Full variable domain (missing parts from reference TRBV7-9 and TRBJ1-2): DTGVSQNPRHKITKRGQNVTFRCDPISEHNRLYWYRQTLGQGPEFLTYFQNEAQLEKSRLLSDRFSAERPKGSFSTLEIQRTEQGDSAMYLCASSEGQGVRSYTFGSGTRLTVV.